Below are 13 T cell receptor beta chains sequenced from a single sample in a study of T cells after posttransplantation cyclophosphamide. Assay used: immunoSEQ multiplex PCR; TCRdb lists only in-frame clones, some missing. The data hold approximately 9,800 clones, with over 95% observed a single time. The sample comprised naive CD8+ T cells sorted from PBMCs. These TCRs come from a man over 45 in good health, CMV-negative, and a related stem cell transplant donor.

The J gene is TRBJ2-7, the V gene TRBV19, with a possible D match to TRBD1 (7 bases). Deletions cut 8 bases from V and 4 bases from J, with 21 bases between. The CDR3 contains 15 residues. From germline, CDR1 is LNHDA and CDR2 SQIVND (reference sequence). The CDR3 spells CASSLFLEGAYEQYF. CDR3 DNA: TGTGCCAGTTCCCTCTTCTTGGAGGGGGCATACGAGCAGTACTTC.

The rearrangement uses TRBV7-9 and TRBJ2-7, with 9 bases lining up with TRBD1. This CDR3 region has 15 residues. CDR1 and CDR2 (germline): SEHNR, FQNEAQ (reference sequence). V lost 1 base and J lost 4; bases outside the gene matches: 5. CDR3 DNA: TGTGCCAGCAGCTTAGTGGGGACAGGGCTATACGAGCAGTACTTC. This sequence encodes CASSLVGTGLYEQYF. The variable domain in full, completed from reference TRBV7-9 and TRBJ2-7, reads DTGVSQNPRHKITKRGQNVTFRCDPISEHNRLYWYRQTLGQGPEFLTYFQNEAQLEKSRLLSDRFSAERPKGSFSTLEIQRTEQGDSAMYLCASSLVGTGLYEQYFGPGTRLTVT.

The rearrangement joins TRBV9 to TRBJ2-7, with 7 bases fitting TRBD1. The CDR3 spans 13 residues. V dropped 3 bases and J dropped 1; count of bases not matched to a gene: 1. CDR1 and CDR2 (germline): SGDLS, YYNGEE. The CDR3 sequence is CASSEQGSYEQYF. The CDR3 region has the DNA TGTGCCAGCAGCGAACAGGGGTCCTACGAGCAGTACTTC.

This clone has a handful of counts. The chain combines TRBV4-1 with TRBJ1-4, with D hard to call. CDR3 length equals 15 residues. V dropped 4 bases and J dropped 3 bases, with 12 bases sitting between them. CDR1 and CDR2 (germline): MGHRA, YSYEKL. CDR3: CASSLRDLANEKLFF. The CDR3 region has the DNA TGCGCCAGCAGCCTCCGGGATCTAGCTAATGAAAAACTGTTTTTT.

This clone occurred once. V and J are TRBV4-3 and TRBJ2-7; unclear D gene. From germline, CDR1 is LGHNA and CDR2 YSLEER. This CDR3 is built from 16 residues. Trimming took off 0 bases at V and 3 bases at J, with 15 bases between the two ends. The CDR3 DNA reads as TGCGCCAGCAGCCAAGAGCGAAGCTTTTTATACTACGAGCAGTACTTC. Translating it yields CASSQERSFLYYEQYF.

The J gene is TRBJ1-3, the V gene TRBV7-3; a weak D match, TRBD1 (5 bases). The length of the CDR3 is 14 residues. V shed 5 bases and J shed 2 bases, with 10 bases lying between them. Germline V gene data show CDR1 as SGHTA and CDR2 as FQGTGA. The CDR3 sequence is CASSPAGAGNTIYF. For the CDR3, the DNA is TGTGCCAGCAGCCCCGCGGGGGCTGGAAACACCATATATTTT.

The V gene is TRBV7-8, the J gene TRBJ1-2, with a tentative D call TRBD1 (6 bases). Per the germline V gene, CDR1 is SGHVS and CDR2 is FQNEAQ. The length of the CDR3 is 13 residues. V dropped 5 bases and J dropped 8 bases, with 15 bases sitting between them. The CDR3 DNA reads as TGTGCCAGCAGCCAGGGGACCGCTAGCGGCTACACCTTC. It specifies CASSQGTASGYTF.

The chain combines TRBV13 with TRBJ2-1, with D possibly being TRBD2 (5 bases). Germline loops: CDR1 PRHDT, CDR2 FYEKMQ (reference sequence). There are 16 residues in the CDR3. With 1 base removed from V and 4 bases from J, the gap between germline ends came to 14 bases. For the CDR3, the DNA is TGTGCCAGCAGCTTAGAGGGCGGGCCCGGGTACAATGAGCAGTTCTTC. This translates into CASSLEGGPGYNEQFF.

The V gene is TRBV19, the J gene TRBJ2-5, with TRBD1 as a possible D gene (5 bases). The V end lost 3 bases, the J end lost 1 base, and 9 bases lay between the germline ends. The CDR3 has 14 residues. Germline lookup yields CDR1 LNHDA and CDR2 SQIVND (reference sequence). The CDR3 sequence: CASSIGAAQETQYF. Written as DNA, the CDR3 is TGTGCCAGTAGTATTGGGGCGGCCCAAGAGACCCAGTACTTC.

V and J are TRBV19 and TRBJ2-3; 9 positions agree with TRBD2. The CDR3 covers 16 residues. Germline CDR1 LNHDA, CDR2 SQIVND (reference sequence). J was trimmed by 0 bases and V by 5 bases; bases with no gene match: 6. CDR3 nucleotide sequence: TGTGCCAGTAGTTTCGGGCTAGCGGGGAGCACAGATACGCAGTATTTT. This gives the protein CASSFGLAGSTDTQYF.

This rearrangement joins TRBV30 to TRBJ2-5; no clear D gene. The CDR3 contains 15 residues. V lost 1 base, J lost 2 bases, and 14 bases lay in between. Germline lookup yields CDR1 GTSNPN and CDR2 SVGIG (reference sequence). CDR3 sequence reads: CAWSAPFQSQETQYF. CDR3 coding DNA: TGTGCCTGGAGTGCCCCGTTTCAGTCACAAGAGACCCAGTACTTC. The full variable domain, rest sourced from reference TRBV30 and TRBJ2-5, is SQTIHQWPATLVQPVGSPLSLECTVEGTSNPNLYWYRQAAGRGLQLLFYSVGIGQISSEVPQNLSASRPQDRQFILSSKKLLLSDSGFYLCAWSAPFQSQETQYFGPGTRLLVL.

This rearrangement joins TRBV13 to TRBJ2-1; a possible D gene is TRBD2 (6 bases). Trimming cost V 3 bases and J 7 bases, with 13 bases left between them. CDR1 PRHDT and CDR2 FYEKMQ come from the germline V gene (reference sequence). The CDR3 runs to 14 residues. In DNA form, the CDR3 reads TGTGCCAGCAGCTTTAACCTAGCGCTAAATGAGCAGTTCTTC. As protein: CASSFNLALNEQFF.

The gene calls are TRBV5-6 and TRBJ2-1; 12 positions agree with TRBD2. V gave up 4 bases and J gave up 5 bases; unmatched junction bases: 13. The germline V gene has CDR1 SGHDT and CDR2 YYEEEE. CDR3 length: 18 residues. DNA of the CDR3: TGTGCCAGCAGCCGAGGACTAGCGGGAATTACTACGAACAATGAGCAGTTCTTC. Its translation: CASSRGLAGITTNNEQFF.